One sample yielded the 15 T cell receptor beta chains listed below, sequenced in a study of blood T cell repertoires in COVID-19. Sequencing used immunoSEQ multiplex PCR; TCRdb keeps in-frame clones, though not all of them. This table holds tens of thousands of clones, about 80% found once. Input material: peripheral blood. The receptors come from a woman aged 70-85 years with acute or convalescent COVID-19.

This sequence joins TRBV25-1 and TRBJ1-1; TRBD1 aligns across 8 bases. V dropped 6 bases and J dropped 0; count of bases not matched to a gene: 6. The length of the CDR3 is 15 residues. In germline, CDR1 is MGHDK, CDR2 SYGVNS. The CDR3 is CASRGQGVMNTEAFF. The CDR3 DNA reads as TGTGCCAGCAGAGGACAGGGAGTTATGAACACTGAAGCTTTCTTT. Full variable domain (missing parts from reference TRBV25-1 and TRBJ1-1): EADIYQTPRYLVIGTGKKITLECSQTMGHDKMYWYQQDPGMELHLIHYSYGVNSTEKGDLSSESTVSRIRTEHFPLTLESARPSHTSQYLCASRGQGVMNTEAFFGQGTRLTVV.

This rearrangement joins TRBV6-5 to TRBJ1-1; 11 bases match TRBD1. Losses at the gene ends were 1 base for V and 4 bases for J; bases not matched to a gene: 5. The CDR3 totals 16 residues. Germline V gives CDR1 MNHEY, CDR2 SVGAGI. In DNA form, the CDR3 reads TGTGCCAGCAGTTACTGGGGACAGGGGGGGAGCACTGAAGCTTTCTTT. Residues: CASSYWGQGGSTEAFF.

As for this clone: At one end the junction does not follow the germline gene, possibly because of a read error. The gene calls are TRBV7-7 and TRBJ2-2; 9 bases map to TRBD2. This CDR3 is built from 16 residues. Germline lookup yields CDR1 SSHAT and CDR2 FNYEAQ (reference sequence). This CDR3 reads CASSLLAGDNTGELFF. In nucleotides, the CDR3 is TGTGCTAGCAGCCTATTAGCGGGGGACAACACCGGGGAGCTGTTTTTT. The variable domain in full, completed from reference TRBV7-7 and TRBJ2-2, reads GAGVSQSPRYKVTKRGQDVTLRCDPISSHATLYWYQQALGQGPEFLTYFNYEAQPDKSGLPSDRFSAERPEGSISTLTIQRTEQRDSAMYRCASSLLAGDNTGELFFGEGSRLTVL.

The gene calls are TRBV9 and TRBJ2-1; D gene uncertain. Germline loops: CDR1 SGDLS, CDR2 YYNGEE. The CDR3 length is 16 residues. V gave up 4 bases and J gave up 0 bases, with 14 bases separating them. The CDR3: CASSSRILSSYNEQFF. For the CDR3, the DNA is TGTGCCAGCAGCTCTAGAATCCTGAGCTCCTACAATGAGCAGTTCTTC. The full variable domain, its missing parts supplied by reference TRBV9 and TRBJ2-1, is DSGVTQTPKHLITATGQRVTLRCSPRSGDLSVYWYQQSLDQGLQFLIQYYNGEERAKGNILERFSAQQFPDLHSELNLSSLELGDSALYFCASSSRILSSYNEQFFGPGTRLTVL.

The J gene is TRBJ2-5, the V gene TRBV9; D possibly corresponds to TRBD1 (5 bases). Germline loops: CDR1 SGDLS, CDR2 YYNGEE. The CDR3 extends over 15 amino acids. Deletions cut 1 base from V and 5 bases from J, with 15 bases between. CDR3 sequence reads: CASSVRDRQGETQYF. The DNA for the CDR3 is TGTGCCAGCAGCGTAAGAGACAGACAAGGGGAGACCCAGTACTTC.

The CDR3 DNA sequence: TGTGCCAGCAGTTACTCGAGAGGAGCCGGCTACACCTTC. Translation gives CASSYSRGAGYTF. The chain combines TRBV6-2 or TRBV6-3 with TRBJ1-2, with unresolved D. Trimming removed 0 bases at V and 8 bases at J, with 10 bases between. This CDR3 is 13 amino acids long. Germline values: CDR1 MNHEY, CDR2 SVGEGT.

The V gene is TRBV27, the J gene TRBJ2-7; TRBD1 matches at 8 bases. Losses at the gene ends were 6 bases for V and 2 bases for J; bases not matched to a gene: 3. The CDR3 loop spans 13 amino acids. Looked up from germline, CDR1 is MNHEY and CDR2 is SMNVEV (reference sequence). This chain's CDR3 is CASRGQATYEQYF. DNA for the CDR3: TGTGCCAGCAGGGGACAGGCAACCTACGAGCAGTACTTC.

V and J are TRBV18 and TRBJ1-3; TRBD1 is a possible D gene (6 bases). The CDR3 runs 16 residues. Deletions cut 5 bases from V and 0 bases from J, with 14 bases between. Germline CDR1 reads KGHSH; CDR2 reads LQKENI. The CDR3 region is CASSSRTVSSGNTIYF. The CDR3 DNA is TGTGCCAGCTCATCCCGGACAGTGAGCTCTGGAAACACCATATATTTT.

V is TRBV4-2 and J is TRBJ2-5; TRBD2 aligns across 8 bases. V lost 3 bases, J lost 2 bases, and 11 bases stayed unmatched. The CDR3 length is 17 residues. Looked up from germline, CDR1 is LGHNA and CDR2 is YNFKEQ. CDR3 residues: CASSQVQASGPQETQYF. DNA for the CDR3: TGTGCCAGCAGCCAGGTACAGGCTAGCGGGCCGCAAGAGACCCAGTACTTC.

This clone has just a few counts. The V gene is TRBV7-2, the J gene TRBJ2-2; TRBD2 matches 8 bases. J was trimmed by 6 bases and V by 3 bases; bases with no gene match: 6. This CDR3 contains 15 residues. The germline V gene has CDR1 SGHTA and CDR2 FQGNSA. The CDR3 nucleotides are TGTGCCAGCAGCTTCCAATTGACTAGCGCCGGGGAGCTGTTTTTT. Protein product: CASSFQLTSAGELFF.

This rearrangement joins TRBV3-1 (or the pseudogene TRBV3-2) to TRBJ2-5; 7 nucleotides line up with TRBD2. With V trimmed by 4 bases and J by 4 bases, 3 bases remained unmatched. The CDR3 spans 13 residues. Per germline, CDR1 LGHDT and CDR2 YNNKEL (reference sequence). The CDR3 loop is CASSLAGVETQYF. CDR3 sequence (DNA): TGTGCCAGCAGCCTTGCGGGGGTAGAGACCCAGTACTTC.

The chain carries TRBV6-6 and TRBJ1-6; 9 bases match TRBD1. Germline V CDR1 and CDR2: MNHNY, SVGAGI (reference sequence). Trimming took 8 bases from V and 6 from J; bases not matched to a gene: 8. This CDR3 comprises 15 residues. For the CDR3, the DNA is TGTGCCAGCCTTCCCGCGACAGGGGGTAATTCACCCCTCCACTTT. It codes for CASLPATGGNSPLHF.

The V and J genes are TRBV4-3 and TRBJ2-2; tentative D call: TRBD1 (5 bases). Germline V gives CDR1 LGHNA, CDR2 YSLEER. This CDR3 contains 16 residues. V lost 0 bases and J lost 6, with 14 bases in between. CDR3 loop: CASSQEGPGWAGELFF. The CDR3 nucleotides are TGCGCCAGCAGCCAAGAAGGGCCAGGGTGGGCCGGGGAGCTGTTTTTT.

The rearrangement links TRBV3-1 (or the pseudogene TRBV3-2) to TRBJ2-1, with TRBD2 identical over 11 bases. V gave up 0 bases and J gave up 7 bases; unmatched junction bases: 2. The CDR3 covers 15 residues. Germline V lookup: CDR1 LGHDT, CDR2 YNNKEL (reference sequence). CDR3 DNA: TGTGCCAGCAGCCAAGATAGCGGGGGGGCGAATGAGCAGTTCTTC. Translation gives CASSQDSGGANEQFF.

The chain is built from TRBV4-2 and TRBJ2-3; TRBD2 agrees at 9 bases. This CDR3 is 18 amino acids long. The J segment lost 4 bases and the V segment lost 3 bases, leaving 14 bases of the junction unmatched. Germline lookup yields CDR1 LGHNA and CDR2 YNFKEQ. The CDR3 spells CASSQGGRLAAGSDTQYF. CDR3 bases: TGTGCCAGCAGCCAGGGGGGTAGACTAGCGGCGGGTTCAGATACGCAGTATTTT.